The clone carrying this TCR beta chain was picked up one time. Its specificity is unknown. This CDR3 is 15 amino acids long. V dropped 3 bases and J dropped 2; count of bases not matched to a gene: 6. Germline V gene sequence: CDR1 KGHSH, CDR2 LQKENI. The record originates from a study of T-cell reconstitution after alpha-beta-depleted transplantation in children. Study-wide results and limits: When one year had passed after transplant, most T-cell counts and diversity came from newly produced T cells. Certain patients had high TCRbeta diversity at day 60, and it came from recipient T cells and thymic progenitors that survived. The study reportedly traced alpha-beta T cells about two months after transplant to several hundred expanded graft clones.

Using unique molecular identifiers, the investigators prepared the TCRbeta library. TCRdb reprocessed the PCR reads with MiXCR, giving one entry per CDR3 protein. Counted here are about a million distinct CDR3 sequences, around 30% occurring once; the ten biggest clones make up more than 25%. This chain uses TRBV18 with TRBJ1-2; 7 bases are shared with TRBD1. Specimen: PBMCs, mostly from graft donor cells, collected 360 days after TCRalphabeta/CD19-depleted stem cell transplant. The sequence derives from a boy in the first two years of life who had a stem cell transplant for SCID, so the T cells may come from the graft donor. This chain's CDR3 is CASSPQGGLNYGYTF. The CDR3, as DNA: TGTGCCAGCTCACCGCAGGGGGGGCTCAACTATGGCTACACCTTC.